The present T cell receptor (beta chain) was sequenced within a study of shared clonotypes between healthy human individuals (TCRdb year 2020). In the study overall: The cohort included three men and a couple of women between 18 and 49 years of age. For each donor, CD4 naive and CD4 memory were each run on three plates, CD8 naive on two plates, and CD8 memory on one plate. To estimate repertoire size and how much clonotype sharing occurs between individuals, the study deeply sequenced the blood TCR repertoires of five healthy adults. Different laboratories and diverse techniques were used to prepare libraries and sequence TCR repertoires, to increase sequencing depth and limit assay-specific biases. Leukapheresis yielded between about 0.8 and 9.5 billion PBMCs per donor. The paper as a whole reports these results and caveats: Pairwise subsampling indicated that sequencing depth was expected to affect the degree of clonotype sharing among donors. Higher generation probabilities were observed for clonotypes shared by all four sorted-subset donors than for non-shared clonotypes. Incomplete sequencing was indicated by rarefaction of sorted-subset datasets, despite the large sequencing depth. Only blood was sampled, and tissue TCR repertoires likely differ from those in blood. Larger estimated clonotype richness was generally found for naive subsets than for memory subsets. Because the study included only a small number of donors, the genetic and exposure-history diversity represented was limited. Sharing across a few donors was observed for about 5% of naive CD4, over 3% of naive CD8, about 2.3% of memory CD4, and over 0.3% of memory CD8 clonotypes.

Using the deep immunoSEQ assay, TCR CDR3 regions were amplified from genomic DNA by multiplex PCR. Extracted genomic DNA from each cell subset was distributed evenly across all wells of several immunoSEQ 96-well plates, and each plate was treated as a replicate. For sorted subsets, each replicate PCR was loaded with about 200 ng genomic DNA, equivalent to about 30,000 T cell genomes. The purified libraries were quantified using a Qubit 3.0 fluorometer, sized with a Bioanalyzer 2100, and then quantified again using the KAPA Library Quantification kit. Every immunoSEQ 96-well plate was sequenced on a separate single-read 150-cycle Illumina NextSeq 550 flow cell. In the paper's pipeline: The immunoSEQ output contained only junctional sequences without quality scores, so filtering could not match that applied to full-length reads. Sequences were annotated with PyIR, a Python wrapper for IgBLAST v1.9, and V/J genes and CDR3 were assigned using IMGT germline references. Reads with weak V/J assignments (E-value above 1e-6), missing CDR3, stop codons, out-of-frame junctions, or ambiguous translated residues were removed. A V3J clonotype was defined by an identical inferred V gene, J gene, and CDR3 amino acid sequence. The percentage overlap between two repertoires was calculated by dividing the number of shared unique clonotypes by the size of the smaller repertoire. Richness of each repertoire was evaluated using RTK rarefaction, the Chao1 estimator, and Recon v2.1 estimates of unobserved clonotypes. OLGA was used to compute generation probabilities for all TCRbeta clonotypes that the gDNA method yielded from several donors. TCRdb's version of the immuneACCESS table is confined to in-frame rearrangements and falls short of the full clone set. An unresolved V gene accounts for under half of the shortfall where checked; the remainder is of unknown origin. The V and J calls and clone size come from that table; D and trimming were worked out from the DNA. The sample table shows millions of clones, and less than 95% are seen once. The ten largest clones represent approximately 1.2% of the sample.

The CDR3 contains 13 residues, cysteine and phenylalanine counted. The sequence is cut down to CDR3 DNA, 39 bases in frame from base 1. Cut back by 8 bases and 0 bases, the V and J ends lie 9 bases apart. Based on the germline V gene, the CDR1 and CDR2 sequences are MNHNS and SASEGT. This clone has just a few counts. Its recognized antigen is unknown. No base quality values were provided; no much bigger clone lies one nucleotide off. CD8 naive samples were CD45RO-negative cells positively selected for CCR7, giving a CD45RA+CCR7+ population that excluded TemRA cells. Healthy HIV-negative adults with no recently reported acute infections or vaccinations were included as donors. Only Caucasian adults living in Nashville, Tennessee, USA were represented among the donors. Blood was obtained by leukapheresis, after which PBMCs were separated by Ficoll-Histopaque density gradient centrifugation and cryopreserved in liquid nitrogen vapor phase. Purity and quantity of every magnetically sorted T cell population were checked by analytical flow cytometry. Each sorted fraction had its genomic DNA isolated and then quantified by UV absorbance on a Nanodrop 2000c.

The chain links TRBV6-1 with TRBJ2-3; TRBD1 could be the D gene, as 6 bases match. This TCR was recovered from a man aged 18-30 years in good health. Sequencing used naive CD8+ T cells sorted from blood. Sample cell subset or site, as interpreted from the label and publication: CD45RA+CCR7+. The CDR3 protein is CASRTGSTDTQYF. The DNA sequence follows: TGTGCCAGCCGTACAGGGAGCACAGATACGCAGTATTTT.